This is a list of T cell receptor beta chains from one sample in a study of T cell responses to AZD1222 COVID-19 vaccine. Assay: immunoSEQ multiplex PCR; the TCRdb copy retains only in-frame clones and omits some. The table lists about 94,000 clones, roughly 88% of them singletons. The sequenced sample was peripheral blood, obtained 28 days after the second AZD1222 dose. The origin of the receptors is an adult who received the AZD1222 COVID-19 vaccine. CDR3s include the opening cysteine and the closing phenylalanine or tryptophan. D genes are given only for firm matches. Clone size is given for some rows only: seen once, a few or many times, or a class if the clone is expanded.

>TRBJ2-7|.|TRBV7-2|TRBD2
TGTGCCAGCAGCTTAGGTAGGACTAGCGGAACCTACGAGCAGTACTTC
CASSLGRTSGTYEQYF
>TRBJ2-7|.|TRBV7-2|.
TGTGCCAGCAGCTTAACGTCCCTGTACGAGCAGTACTTC
CASSLTSLYEQYF
>TRBJ2-5|.|TRBV7-6|.
TGTGCCAGCAGCTTATTCCGGGACACCAGAAGGGAGACCCAGTACTTC
CASSLFRDTRRETQYF
>TRBJ2-7|.|TRBV19|TRBD1
TGTGCCAGTAGCCACAGGGGGCTGCCCTCCTACGAGCAGTACTTC
CASSHRGLPSYEQYF
>TRBJ1-1|once|TRBV6-5|.
TGTGCCAGCAGCGCGGTTTACACTGAAGCTTTCTTT
CASSAVYTEAFF
>TRBJ1-1|.|TRBV6-6|.
TGTGCCAGCAGTTCAAGGGTGAACACTGAAGCTTTCTTT
CASSSRVNTEAFF
>TRBJ1-2|.|TRBV27|.
TGTGCCAGCAGTTTATGGGCAAACTATGGCTACACCTTC
CASSLWANYGYTF
>TRBJ2-3|.|TRBV5-1|.
TGCGCCAGCAGCGCCGGTGAGACAGGCGCCACAGATACGCAGTATTTT
CASSAGETGATDTQYF
>TRBJ1-2|.|TRBV18|.
TGTGCCAGCTCACCACCATCCGGACTCTATGGCTACACCTTC
CASSPPSGLYGYTF
>TRBJ2-7|.|TRBV6-5|TRBD2
TGTGCCAGCAGTTACCAGGCGGGGGTTTTGTACTTC
CASSYQAGVLYF
>TRBJ1-1|.|TRBV20-1|.
TGCAGTGCTAGTGCAGGGGATATGAACACTGAAGCTTTCTTT
CSASAGDMNTEAFF
>TRBJ1-2|.|TRBV11-2|.
TGTGCCAGCAGCTCTCGGCAGTATGGCTACACCTTC
CASSSRQYGYTF
>TRBJ1-3|.|TRBV11-3|.
TGTGCCAGCAGCCACTTGTGGAGAGGGGAGAACACCATATATTTT
CASSHLWRGENTIYF
>TRBJ1-1|.|TRBV2|.
TGTGCCAGCAGTAATATCGGAGCTTTCTTT
CASSNIGAFF
>TRBJ2-7|.|TRBV11-2|.
TGTGCCAGCAGCTTAGGGGGTTCCTACGAGCAGTACTTC
CASSLGGSYEQYF
>TRBJ2-3|.|TRBV18|.
TGTGCCAGCTCACCTCAAGCGGTCACAGATACGCAGTATTTT
CASSPQAVTDTQYF
>TRBJ2-1|few|TRBV4-2|.
TGTGCCAGCAGCCAAGGGGGGTCCTACAATGAGCAGTTCTTC
CASSQGGSYNEQFF
>TRBJ1-5|.|TRBV12-3/TRBV12-4|.
TGTGCCAGCAGTTTCACAGGGAGTCAGCCCCAGCATTTT
CASSFTGSQPQHF
>TRBJ2-3|.|TRBV9|TRBD2
TGTGCCAGCAGCGCCTTGAGCGGGGGGGAATTTGGTACGCAGTATTTT
CASSALSGGEFGTQYF
>TRBJ2-5|.|TRBV12-3/TRBV12-4|.
TGTGCCAGCAGTTTAATAGCCCAAGAGACCCAGTACTTC
CASSLIAQETQYF
>TRBJ2-1|.|TRBV14|.
TGTGCCAGCAGCCCCAGGGACGCCTACAATGAGCAGTTCTTC
CASSPRDAYNEQFF
>TRBJ2-1|.|TRBV7-9|TRBD2
TGTGCCAGCAGCGATAATGGGGGGGACGCTCCCATTGAGCAGTTCTTC
CASSDNGGDAPIEQFF
>TRBJ2-5|.|TRBV11-3|TRBD1
TGTGCCAGCAGCTTACACAGGGGCCAAGAGACCCAGTACTTC
CASSLHRGQETQYF